This T cell receptor (beta chain) was identified in a study of T cell responses to AZD1222 COVID-19 vaccine. Study-level findings and limits: A mostly white British donor set with more females was recruited, and clonal diversity was possibly underestimated. AZD1222 recipients seropositive at baseline numbered only five to seven.

Comments on this clone: Antigen specificity is unknown.

With 7 bases removed from V and 7 bases from J, the gap between germline ends came to 19 bases. The CDR3 is 14 residues long. CDR1 WSHSY and CDR2 SAAADI come from the germline V gene. Clones were read by immunoSEQ multiplex PCR, and TCRdb kept only the in-frame ones, dropping some. This sample has around 150,000 clones, with around four fifths found just once. The receptor comes from an adult in good health. This chain uses TRBV10-2 with TRBJ1-1; D perhaps matches TRBD1 (6 bases). Specimen: peripheral blood, collected on day 0 of AZD1222 vaccination. The CDR3 region has the DNA TGCGCCAGCAAAGAGGGGGGTGGAACCGGTGAAGCTTTCTTT. Its translation: CASKEGGGTGEAFF.